Below, 32 T cell receptor beta chains from the same sample are listed, as sequenced in a study of cytomegalovirus exposure and HLA in healthy donors (dated by TCRdb to 2015 to 2018). The method behind the library was the immunoSEQ multiplex PCR assay. TCRdb took over this immuneACCESS table, retaining in-frame rearrangements with V and J assigned. Such tables are incomplete; in checked studies, under half of the missing clones stem from an unresolved V gene, and the remainder is unexplained. The sample data list about 160,000 clones, and around four fifths of these were observed just once. The leading ten clones occupy 2% to 2.5% of the sample. Sequenced material: PBMCs. Every receptor here comes from a young man in good health and CMV-seropositive.

The gene calls are TRBV5-1 and TRBJ2-3; 11 bases agree with TRBD2. Trimming took 0 bases from V and 2 from J; bases not matched to a gene: 5. Germline CDR1 and CDR2: SGHRS and YFSETQ. The CDR3 spans 17 residues. The CDR3 DNA reads as TGCGCCAGCAGCTTGGAGGGGACTAGCGGACCCACAGATACGCAGTATTTT. Translation: CASSLEGTSGPTDTQYF. Looking up the rest from reference TRBV5-1 and TRBJ2-3 gives the full variable domain: KAGVTQTPRYLIKTRGQQVTLSCSPISGHRSVSWYQQTPGQGLQFLFEYFSETQRNKGNFPGRFSGRQFSNSRSEMNVSTLELGDSALYLCASSLEGTSGPTDTQYFGPGTRLTVL.

This chain connects TRBV7-9 to TRBJ2-7; D not resolved. The CDR3 runs 15 residues. From germline, CDR1 is SEHNR and CDR2 FQNEAQ (reference sequence). Trimming cost V 5 bases and J 2 bases, with 16 bases left between them. The CDR3 region is CASSPRRSVAYEQYF. Written as DNA, the CDR3 is TGTGCCAGCAGCCCGAGGCGCAGTGTCGCCTACGAGCAGTACTTC.

This rearrangement joins TRBV11-3 to TRBJ2-2; D is possibly TRBD2 (6 bases). The germline CDR1 and CDR2 sequences are SGHNT and YENEEA. Between the trimmed V and J ends, which lost 5 bases and 0 bases, there was a span of 16 bases. This CDR3 comprises 17 residues. The CDR3 bases are TGTGCCAGCAGCACCCCTGGGGGAGGAGCGAACACCGGGGAGCTGTTTTTT. This encodes CASSTPGGGANTGELFF. The full variable domain, with the rest looked up from reference TRBV11-3 and TRBJ2-2, is EAGVVQSPRYKIIEKKQPVAFWCNPISGHNTLYWYLQNLGQGPELLIRYENEEAVDDSQLPKDRFSAERLKGVDSTLKIQPAELGDSAVYLCASSTPGGGANTGELFFGEGSRLTVL.

The genes are TRBV5-1 and TRBJ2-3; a weak D match, TRBD2 (7 bases). The V gene lost 4 bases and the J gene lost 7 bases, with 19 bases spanning the gap. The CDR3 totals 15 residues. The germline CDR1 and CDR2 sequences are SGHRS and YFSETQ. The chain's CDR3 is CASSPRGPGEYTQYF. The CDR3 DNA reads TGCGCCAGCAGCCCGCGGGGGCCTGGGGAATATACGCAGTATTTT.

The V call is TRBV10-3, the J call TRBJ1-2; weak D call: TRBD1 (6 bases). V dropped 8 bases and J dropped 2 bases, with 15 bases sitting between them. This CDR3 region has 14 residues. Germline CDR1 reads ENHRY; CDR2 reads SYGVKD. In nucleotides, the CDR3 is TGTGCCATCGGGGGGGGCCCTGAGAACTATGGCTACACCTTC. Translation gives CAIGGGPENYGYTF.

This sequence joins TRBV19 and TRBJ2-3; D possibly corresponds to TRBD2 (6 bases). This CDR3 contains 16 residues. Trimming cost V 7 bases and J 3 bases, with 20 bases left between them. The germline gives CDR1 LNHDA, CDR2 SQIVND (reference sequence). The CDR3, as DNA: TGTGCCAGTACCCCTGGGGGGACCCGGAGAACAGATACGCAGTATTTT. Residues: CASTPGGTRRTDTQYF.

J is TRBJ1-2 and V is TRBV6-5, with D possibly matching TRBD1 (5 bases). V lost 1 base and J 8 bases, leaving 14 bases between the germline ends. CDR1 MNHEY and CDR2 SVGAGI come from the germline V gene. The CDR3 runs 14 residues. In nucleotides, the CDR3 is TGTGCCAGCAGTTACTTGGGGGGAGAAGGGGGCTACACCTTC. Protein sequence: CASSYLGGEGGYTF.

The chain links TRBV4-1 to TRBJ2-7; 11 bases map to TRBD2. V shed 1 base and J 1 base; nucleotides not matched to a gene: 3. The CDR3 extends over 16 amino acids. CDR1 is MGHRA, CDR2 YSYEKL, per germline. CDR3 in DNA: TGCGCCAGCAGCCAAGCTTCTAGCGGGGGGTCCTACGAGCAGTACTTC. This gives the protein CASSQASSGGSYEQYF.

The CDR3 region is CASSSMGSGGYNEQFF. CDR3 sequence (DNA): TGTGCCAGCAGCTCCATGGGTAGCGGGGGGTACAATGAGCAGTTCTTC. This chain uses TRBV7-3 with TRBJ2-1; 10 bases line up with TRBD2. The length of the CDR3 is 16 residues. V lost 4 bases, J lost 4 bases, and 7 bases stayed unmatched. Germline CDR1 and CDR2: SGHTA and FQGTGA. Filled out from reference TRBV7-3 and TRBJ2-1, the complete variable domain reads GAGVSQTPSNKVTEKGKYVELRCDPISGHTALYWYRQSLGQGPEFLIYFQGTGAADDSGLPNDRFFAVRPEGSVSTLKIQRTERGDSAVYLCASSSMGSGGYNEQFFGPGTRLTVL.

V and J are TRBV19 and TRBJ1-1; a weak D match, TRBD1 (5 bases). Looked up from germline, CDR1 is LNHDA and CDR2 is SQIVND (reference sequence). The CDR3 is 14 residues long. V was trimmed by 2 bases and J by 1 base, leaving 8 bases between them. CDR3 DNA sequence: TGTGCCAGTAGTATAAGGGGCACGAACACTGAAGCTTTCTTT. Protein sequence: CASSIRGTNTEAFF.

There are a few counts of this clone. This chain connects TRBV4-1 to TRBJ1-1, with TRBD1 matching over 7 bases. CDR3 length: 16 residues. Unmatched junction bases numbered 6, after V lost 0 bases and J lost 2 bases. CDR1 is MGHRA and CDR2 is YSYEKL in the germline V gene. The CDR3 sequence is CASSQDFGTVNTEAFF. In DNA, the CDR3 is TGCGCCAGCAGCCAAGACTTTGGGACAGTCAACACTGAAGCTTTCTTT.

This clone was observed a single time. The chain combines TRBV14 with TRBJ2-5; no clear D. Germline values: CDR1 SGHDN, CDR2 FVKESK. V lost 1 base to trimming and J lost 5 bases, with 14 bases between them. CDR3 size: 15 residues. As DNA, the CDR3 is TGTGCCAGCAGCCAAGTGCTCGCGGTCTCCGAGACCCAGTACTTC. It encodes CASSQVLAVSETQYF.

The rearrangement links TRBV7-2 to TRBJ2-7, with TRBD1 matching over 7 bases. Per germline, CDR1 SGHTA and CDR2 FQGNSA. There are 15 residues in the CDR3. Trimming removed 8 bases from V and 5 bases from J; junction bases left unmatched: 15. The CDR3 DNA reads TGTGCCAGCCTATCCCAGACAGGGCTCTACAACGAGCAGTACTTC. It yields the protein CASLSQTGLYNEQYF.

The chain couples TRBV2 to TRBJ1-1; D may be TRBD1 (6 bases). CDR3 length equals 13 residues. The V gene's germline CDR1 is SNHLY and CDR2 FYNNEI. V was pared by 4 bases and J by 1 base, with 7 bases between. The chain's CDR3 is CASSGTANTEAFF. The CDR3 DNA follows: TGTGCCAGCAGTGGGACAGCGAACACTGAAGCTTTCTTT.

This chain uses TRBV6-6 with TRBJ2-7, with 10 bases matching TRBD1. The CDR3 spans 13 residues. Per germline, CDR1 MNHNY and CDR2 SVGAGI (reference sequence). V trimming: 6 bases; J trimming: 6 bases; junction bases outside the gene matches: 5. The CDR3 nucleotides are TGTGCCAGCAGCTCCGGGACAGGGGTCGAGCAGTACTTC. Translation gives CASSSGTGVEQYF.

This chain links TRBV5-4 with TRBJ1-2; TRBD1 aligns across 7 bases. CDR3 length: 14 amino acids. Germline assignment: CDR1 SGHNT and CDR2 YYREEE (reference sequence). Losses at the gene ends were 0 bases for V and 4 bases for J; bases not matched to a gene: 3. The CDR3 is CASSLGTGAYGYTF. Here the CDR3 DNA reads TGTGCCAGCAGCTTGGGAACAGGGGCCTATGGCTACACCTTC.

The CDR3 coding sequence is TGTGCCAGCAGCCTATACGGGACAACGAACACTGAAGCTTTCTTT. It yields the protein CASSLYGTTNTEAFF. The chain uses TRBV7-6 and TRBJ1-1; perhaps TRBD1 as D (6 bases). Trimming took 5 bases from V and 1 from J, leaving 14 bases between them. Germline CDR1 SGHVS, CDR2 FNYEAQ. This CDR3 spans 15 amino acids.

The genes are TRBV27 and TRBJ2-7, with D possibly matching TRBD2 (5 bases). This CDR3 spans 15 amino acids. The germline V and J ends were trimmed by 3 bases and 7 bases, with 19 bases remaining between them. Germline V gene lookup returns CDR1 MNHEY and CDR2 SMNVEV (reference sequence). CDR3 protein: CASSFWGESTGEQYF. In nucleotides, the CDR3 is TGTGCCAGCAGTTTTTGGGGAGAAAGTACGGGAGAGCAGTACTTC.

This chain joins TRBV9 and TRBJ2-7; 10 bases match TRBD2. J was trimmed by 2 bases and V by 3 bases; bases with no gene match: 5. CDR3 length equals 15 residues. Germline V gene sequence: CDR1 SGDLS, CDR2 YYNGEE. The CDR3 nucleotides read TGTGCCAGCAGCGCGCTAGCGGGGGCCCCCTACGAGCAGTACTTC. Translated: CASSALAGAPYEQYF.

The chain has TRBV6-6 and TRBJ2-5; D perhaps matches TRBD1 (6 bases). This CDR3 has 13 residues. V was shortened by 7 bases and J by 2 bases, with 11 bases between the two germline ends. Germline values: CDR1 MNHNY, CDR2 SVGAGI (reference sequence). CDR3 residues: CASKRGSQETQYF. The CDR3 region has the DNA TGTGCCAGCAAGAGGGGGTCTCAAGAGACCCAGTACTTC.

This clone was found once. This chain links TRBV9 with TRBJ2-7; D might be TRBD2 (6 bases). The CDR3 consists of 16 residues. The V end was cut by 0 bases, the J end by 2 bases, with 15 bases between. Germline values: CDR1 SGDLS, CDR2 YYNGEE. CDR3 protein: CASSVAPTGVTYEQYF. DNA of the CDR3: TGTGCCAGCAGCGTAGCTCCGACGGGGGTTACCTACGAGCAGTACTTC.

CDR3 region: CASSLGQGGANTEAFF. In DNA form, the CDR3 reads TGTGCCAGCAGCTTAGGGCAGGGCGGAGCGAACACTGAAGCTTTCTTT. The genes are TRBV7-2 and TRBJ1-1; possible D gene TRBD1, 5 bases. Germline V CDR1 and CDR2: SGHTA, FQGNSA. V lost 1 base to trimming and J lost 1 base, with 13 bases between them. This CDR3 has 16 residues.

In this sample, this clone turned up a few times. The CDR3 reads CATNTGDSYNSPLHF. CDR3 nucleotides: TGTGCCACTAATACAGGGGATTCCTATAATTCACCCCTCCACTTT. The gene calls are TRBV19 and TRBJ1-6, with 7 bases identical to TRBD1. CDR1 is LNHDA and CDR2 is SQIVND in the germline V gene (reference sequence). This CDR3 comprises 15 residues. With V trimmed by 10 bases and J by 1 base, 7 bases remained unmatched.

The rearrangement links TRBV5-5 to TRBJ2-1, with 13 bases lining up with TRBD2. This CDR3 contains 15 residues. CDR1 and CDR2 from the germline V gene are SGHKS and YYEKEE (reference sequence). The ends lost 2 bases at V and 8 bases at J; junction bases unmatched: 4. The CDR3 coding sequence is TGTGCCAGCAGCTTTACTAGCGGGGGGGCCTATGAGCAGTTCTTC. Protein product: CASSFTSGGAYEQFF.

This clone occurred once. The rearrangement joins TRBV10-3 to TRBJ2-1; TRBD1 matches 9 bases. The CDR3 has 18 amino acids. From germline, CDR1 is ENHRY and CDR2 SYGVKD. Trimming took 6 bases from V and 4 from J; bases not matched to a gene: 16. In DNA form, the CDR3 reads TGTGCCATCAGCGGGGTAGCTACGGGACAGGGTCTATACAATGAGCAGTTCTTC. It yields the protein CAISGVATGQGLYNEQFF.

The chain combines TRBV6-1 with TRBJ2-5, with 13 bases that match TRBD2. This CDR3 is built from 16 residues. Trimming removed 1 base from V and 5 bases from J; junction bases left unmatched: 4. CDR1 is MNHNS and CDR2 is SASEGT in the germline V gene. CDR3 DNA sequence: TGTGCCAGCAGTGAAGAACTAGCGGGGGGGCGGGAGACCCAGTACTTC. Translated, it gives CASSEELAGGRETQYF.

As concerns this clone: The junction departs from germline at one end; a sequencing error may be responsible. The V and J genes are TRBV28 and TRBJ2-4, with 8 bases matching TRBD2. Germline CDR1 MDHEN, CDR2 SYDVKM. The CDR3 length is 13 residues. The chain's CDR3 is CASSLSLRGAQLF. The CDR3 DNA is TGTGCCAGCAGTTTATCCCTGCGGGGGGCCCAGCTCTTC.

This rearrangement joins TRBV10-3 to TRBJ2-5, with TRBD1 as a possible D gene (6 bases). Germline values: CDR1 ENHRY, CDR2 SYGVKD. The CDR3 length is 15 residues. The V gene lost 3 bases and the J gene lost 2 bases, with 13 bases spanning the gap. The CDR3 spells CAISDPTGSQETQYF. CDR3 sequence (DNA): TGTGCCATCAGTGACCCTACAGGGAGTCAAGAGACCCAGTACTTC.

The genes are TRBV6-5 and TRBJ2-7; 10 positions match TRBD2. Germline trimming cut 5 bases from V and 3 bases from J; bases unmatched to any gene: 7. Germline V gene lookup returns CDR1 MNHEY and CDR2 SVGAGI. There are 15 residues in the CDR3. The CDR3 reads CASSSSGGTVYEQYF. The CDR3 nucleotides are TGTGCCAGCAGTAGTAGCGGGGGGACCGTCTACGAGCAGTACTTC.

The chain links TRBV4-1 to TRBJ2-1; 9 positions match TRBD1. CDR1 is MGHRA and CDR2 is YSYEKL in the germline V gene. With 7 bases clipped from V and 3 bases from J, the junction kept 7 bases outside the gene matches. The CDR3 is 15 amino acids. The CDR3 spells CASMDRDRVYNEQFF. DNA of the CDR3: TGCGCCAGCATGGACCGGGACAGGGTCTACAATGAGCAGTTCTTC.

V is TRBV5-1 and J is TRBJ1-6, with D possibly being TRBD1 (5 bases). Trimming pared 2 bases from V and 0 bases from J, leaving 9 bases between. The germline CDR1 and CDR2 sequences are SGHRS and YFSETQ. The CDR3 spans 16 residues. CDR3 sequence: CASSFIGGSYNSPLHF. DNA of the CDR3: TGCGCCAGCAGCTTTATCGGGGGCTCCTATAATTCACCCCTCCACTTT.

The V call is TRBV19, the J call TRBJ1-2; TRBD1 aligns across 7 bases. This CDR3 has 14 amino acids. V dropped 4 bases and J dropped 4; count of bases not matched to a gene: 6. Germline V gives CDR1 LNHDA, CDR2 SQIVND (reference sequence). CDR3 in amino acids: CASSNPTGPYGYTF. CDR3 DNA sequence: TGTGCCAGTAGTAATCCGACAGGGCCCTATGGCTACACCTTC.